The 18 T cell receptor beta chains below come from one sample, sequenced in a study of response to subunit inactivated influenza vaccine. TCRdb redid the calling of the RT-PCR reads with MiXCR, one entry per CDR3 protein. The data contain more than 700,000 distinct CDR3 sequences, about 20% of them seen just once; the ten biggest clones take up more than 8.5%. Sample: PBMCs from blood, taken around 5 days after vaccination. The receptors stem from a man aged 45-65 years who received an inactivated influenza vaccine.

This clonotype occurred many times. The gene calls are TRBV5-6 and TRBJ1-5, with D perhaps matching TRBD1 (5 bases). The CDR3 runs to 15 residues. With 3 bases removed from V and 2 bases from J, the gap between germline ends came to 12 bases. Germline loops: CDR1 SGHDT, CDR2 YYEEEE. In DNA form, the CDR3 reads TGTGCCAGCAGCTCCCAGGGAGGCGGCAATCAGCCCCAGCATTTT. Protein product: CASSSQGGGNQPQHF.

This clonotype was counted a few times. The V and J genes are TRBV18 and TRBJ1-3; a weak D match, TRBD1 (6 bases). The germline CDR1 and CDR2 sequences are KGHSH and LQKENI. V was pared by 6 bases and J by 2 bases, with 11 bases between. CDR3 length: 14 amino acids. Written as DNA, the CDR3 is TGTGCCAGCTCGCGGACAGATACTGGAAACACCATATATTTT. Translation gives CASSRTDTGNTIYF.

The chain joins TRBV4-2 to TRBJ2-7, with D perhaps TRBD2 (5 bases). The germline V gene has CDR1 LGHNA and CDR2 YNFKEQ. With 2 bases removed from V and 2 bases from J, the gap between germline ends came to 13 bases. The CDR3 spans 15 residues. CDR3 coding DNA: TGTGCCAGCAGCCAATCCGGGATCACACCCTACGAGCAGTACTTC. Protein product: CASSQSGITPYEQYF.

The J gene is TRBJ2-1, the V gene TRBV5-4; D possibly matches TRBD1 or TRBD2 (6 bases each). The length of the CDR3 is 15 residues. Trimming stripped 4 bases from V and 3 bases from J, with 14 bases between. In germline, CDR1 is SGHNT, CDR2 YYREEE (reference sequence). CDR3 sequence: CASSRQGTFYNEQFF. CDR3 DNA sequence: TGTGCCAGCAGCAGGCAGGGGACTTTCTACAATGAGCAGTTCTTC.

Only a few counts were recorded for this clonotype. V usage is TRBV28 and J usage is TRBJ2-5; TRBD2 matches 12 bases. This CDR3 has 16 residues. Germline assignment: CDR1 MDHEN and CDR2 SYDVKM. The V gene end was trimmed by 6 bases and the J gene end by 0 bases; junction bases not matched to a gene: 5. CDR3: CASSPWTSGDQETQYF. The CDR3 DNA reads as TGTGCCAGCAGCCCGTGGACTAGCGGGGACCAAGAGACCCAGTACTTC.

The CDR3 DNA is TGTGCCAGCAGTTTTGGACGTTCTTTGGGGGGGGAGCTGTTTTTT. This translates into CASSFGRSLGGELFF. The chain is built from TRBV12-3 or TRBV12-4 and TRBJ2-2; D is uncertain. V lost 3 bases and J lost 8, with 16 bases in between. The length of the CDR3 is 15 residues.

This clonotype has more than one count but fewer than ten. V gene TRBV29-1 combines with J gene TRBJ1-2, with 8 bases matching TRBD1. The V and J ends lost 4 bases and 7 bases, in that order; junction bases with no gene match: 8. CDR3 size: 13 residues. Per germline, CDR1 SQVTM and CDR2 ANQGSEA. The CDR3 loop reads CSVATGQAGGYTF. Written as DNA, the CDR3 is TGCAGCGTTGCAACGGGACAGGCGGGTGGCTACACCTTC.

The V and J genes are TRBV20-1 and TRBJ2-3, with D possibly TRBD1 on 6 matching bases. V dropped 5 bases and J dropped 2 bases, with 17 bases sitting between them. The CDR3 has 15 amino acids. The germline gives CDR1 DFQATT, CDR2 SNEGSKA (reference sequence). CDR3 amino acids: CSAVNPTGLTDTQYF. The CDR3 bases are TGCAGTGCTGTAAACCCCACAGGGCTCACAGATACGCAGTATTTT.

CDR3 sequence: CASSGDRGRSDTKNIQYF. CDR3 nucleotides: TGTGCCAGCAGTGGGGACAGGGGGCGAAGTGATACCAAAAACATTCAGTACTTC. The rearrangement uses TRBV6-1 and TRBJ2-4; 12 bases map to TRBD1. J was trimmed by 2 bases and V by 4 bases; bases with no gene match: 9. Germline CDR1 MNHNS, CDR2 SASEGT. The CDR3 contains 18 residues.

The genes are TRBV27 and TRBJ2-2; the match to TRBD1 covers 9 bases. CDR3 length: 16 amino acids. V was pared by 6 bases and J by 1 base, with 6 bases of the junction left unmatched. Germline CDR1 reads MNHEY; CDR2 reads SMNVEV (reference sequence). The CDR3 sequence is CASRLRGQGNTGELFF. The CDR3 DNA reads TGTGCCAGCAGACTTAGGGGACAGGGGAACACCGGGGAGCTGTTTTTT.

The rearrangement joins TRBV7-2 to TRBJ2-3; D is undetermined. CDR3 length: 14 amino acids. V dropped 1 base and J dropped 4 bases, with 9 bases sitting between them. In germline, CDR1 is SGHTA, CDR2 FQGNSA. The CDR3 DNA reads TGTGCCAGCAGCTTAGTAGGGTCCGCAGATACGCAGTATTTT. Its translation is CASSLVGSADTQYF.

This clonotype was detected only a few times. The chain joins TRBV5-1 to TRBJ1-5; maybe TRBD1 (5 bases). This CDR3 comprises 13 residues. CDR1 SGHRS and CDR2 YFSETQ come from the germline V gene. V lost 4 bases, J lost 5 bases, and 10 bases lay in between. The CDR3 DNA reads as TGCGCCAGCAGCGGGGGGATCGATCAGCCCCAGCATTTT. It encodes CASSGGIDQPQHF.

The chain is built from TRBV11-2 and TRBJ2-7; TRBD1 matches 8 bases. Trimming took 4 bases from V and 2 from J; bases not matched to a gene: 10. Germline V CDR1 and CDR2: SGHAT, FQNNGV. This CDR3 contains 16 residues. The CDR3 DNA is TGTGCCAGCAGCTCATTCCGGGACAGGCCTACCTACGAGCAGTACTTC. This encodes CASSSFRDRPTYEQYF. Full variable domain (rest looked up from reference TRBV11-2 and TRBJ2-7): EAGVAQSPRYKIIEKRQSVAFWCNPISGHATLYWYQQILGQGPKLLIQFQNNGVVDDSQLPKDRFSAERLKGVDSTLKIQPAKLEDSAVYLCASSSFRDRPTYEQYFGPGTRLTVT.

The CDR3 DNA is TGTGCCAGCAGCCTAATCGGCGGGGGGTACAATGAGCAGTTCTTC. Amino acid sequence: CASSLIGGGYNEQFF. The chain recombines TRBV7-2 with TRBJ2-1, with 8 bases aligning to TRBD2. Germline V gene lookup returns CDR1 SGHTA and CDR2 FQGNSA. The ends lost 5 bases at V and 4 bases at J; junction bases unmatched: 7. The CDR3 runs 15 residues.

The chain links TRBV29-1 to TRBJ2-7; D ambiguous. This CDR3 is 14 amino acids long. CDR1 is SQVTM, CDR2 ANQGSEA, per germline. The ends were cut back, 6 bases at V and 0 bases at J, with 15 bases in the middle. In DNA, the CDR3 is TGCAGCGTCTTGGGCGGCAGGAGCTCCTACGAGCAGTACTTC. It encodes CSVLGGRSSYEQYF.

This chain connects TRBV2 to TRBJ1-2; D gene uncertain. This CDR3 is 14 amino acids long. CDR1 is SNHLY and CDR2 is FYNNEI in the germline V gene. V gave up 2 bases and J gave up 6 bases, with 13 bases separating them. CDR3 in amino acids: CASSESRNLNGYTF. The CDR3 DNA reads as TGTGCCAGCAGTGAAAGTAGGAACCTAAATGGCTACACCTTC.

CDR3 residues: CSARVLVGQGATEQFF. The CDR3 DNA sequence: TGCAGTGCTAGAGTGTTGGTGGGACAGGGGGCAACTGAGCAGTTCTTC. The chain has TRBV20-1 and TRBJ2-1, with 12 bases identical to TRBD1. The germline V gene encodes CDR1 DFQATT and CDR2 SNEGSKA (reference sequence). This CDR3 has 16 residues. V trimming: 1 base; J trimming: 9 bases; junction bases outside the gene matches: 10.

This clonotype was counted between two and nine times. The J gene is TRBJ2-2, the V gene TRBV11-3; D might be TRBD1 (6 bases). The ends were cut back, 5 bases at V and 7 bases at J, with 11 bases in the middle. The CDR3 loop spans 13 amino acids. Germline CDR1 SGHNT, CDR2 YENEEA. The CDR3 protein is CASSLTGIGELFF. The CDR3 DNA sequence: TGTGCCAGCAGCCTTACAGGGATCGGGGAGCTGTTTTTT.